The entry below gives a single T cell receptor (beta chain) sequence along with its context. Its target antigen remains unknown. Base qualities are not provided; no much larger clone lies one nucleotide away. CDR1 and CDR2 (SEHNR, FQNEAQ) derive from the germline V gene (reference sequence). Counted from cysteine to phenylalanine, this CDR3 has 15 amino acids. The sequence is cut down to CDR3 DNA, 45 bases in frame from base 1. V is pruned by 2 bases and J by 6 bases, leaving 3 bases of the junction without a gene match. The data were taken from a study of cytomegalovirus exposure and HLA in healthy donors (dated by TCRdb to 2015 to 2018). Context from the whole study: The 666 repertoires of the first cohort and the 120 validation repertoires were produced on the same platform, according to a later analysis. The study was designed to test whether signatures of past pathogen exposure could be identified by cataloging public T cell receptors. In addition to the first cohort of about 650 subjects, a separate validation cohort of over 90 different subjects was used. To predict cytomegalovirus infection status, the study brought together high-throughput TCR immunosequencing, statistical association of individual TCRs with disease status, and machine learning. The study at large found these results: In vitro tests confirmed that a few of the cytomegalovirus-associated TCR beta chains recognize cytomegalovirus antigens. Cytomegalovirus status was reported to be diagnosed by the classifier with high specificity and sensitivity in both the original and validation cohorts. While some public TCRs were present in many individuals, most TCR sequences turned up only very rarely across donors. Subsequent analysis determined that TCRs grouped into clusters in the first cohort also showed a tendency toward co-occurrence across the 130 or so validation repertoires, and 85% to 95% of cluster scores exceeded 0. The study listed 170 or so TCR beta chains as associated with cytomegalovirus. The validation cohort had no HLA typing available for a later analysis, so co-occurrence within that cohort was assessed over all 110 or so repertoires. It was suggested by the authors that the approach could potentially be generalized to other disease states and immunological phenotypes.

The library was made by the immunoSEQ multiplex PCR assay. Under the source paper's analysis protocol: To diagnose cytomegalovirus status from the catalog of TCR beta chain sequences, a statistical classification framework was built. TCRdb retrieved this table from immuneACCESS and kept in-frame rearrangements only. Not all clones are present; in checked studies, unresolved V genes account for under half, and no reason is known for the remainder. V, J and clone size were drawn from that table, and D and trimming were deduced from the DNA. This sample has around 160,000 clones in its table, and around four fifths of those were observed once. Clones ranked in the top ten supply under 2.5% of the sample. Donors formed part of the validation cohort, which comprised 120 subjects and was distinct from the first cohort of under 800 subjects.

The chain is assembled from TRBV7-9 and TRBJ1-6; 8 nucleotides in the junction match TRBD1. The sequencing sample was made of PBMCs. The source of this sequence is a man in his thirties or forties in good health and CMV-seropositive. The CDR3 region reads CASSLPGQANSPLHF. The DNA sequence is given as TGTGCCAGCAGCTTACCGGGACAGGCTAATTCACCCCTCCACTTT. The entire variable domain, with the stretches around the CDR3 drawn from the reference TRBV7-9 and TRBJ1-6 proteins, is DTGVSQNPRHKITKRGQNVTFRCDPISEHNRLYWYRQTLGQGPEFLTYFQNEAQLEKSRLLSDRFSAERPKGSFSTLEIQRTEQGDSAMYLCASSLPGQANSPLHFGNGTRLTVT.